This T cell receptor beta chain originates from a study of cytomegalovirus exposure and HLA in healthy donors. Researchers ran the PCR with 60 Vbeta and 13 Jbeta primers. This table comes from immunoSEQ multiplex PCR, and its TCRdb copy is limited to in-frame clones, with some not included. The top ten clones hold roughly 1.2% of a sample with under 130,000 clones, 75% of them seen once. Among the donors, all were healthy bone marrow donors. Germline CDR1 reads KGHSH; CDR2 reads LQKENI. This CDR3 is 13 amino acids long. V shed 4 bases and J shed 5 bases, with 8 bases lying between them. Overall study findings and caveats: A later analysis found TCR association rates differed by HLA locus, highest for DRB1 and lowest for HLA-C. Sequencing likely produced, as an artifact, a cluster of highly shared sequence variants.

This clone is medium-sized (0.01 to 0.1%). The antigen remains unidentified. Input material: PBMCs. The receptor's source is a man aged 35-49 years in good health and CMV-seronegative. The chain employs TRBV18 and TRBJ1-4; possibly TRBD1 for D (6 bases). CDR3 region: CASSRQENEKLFF. CDR3 nucleotide sequence: TGTGCCAGCTCACGACAGGAGAATGAAAAACTGTTTTTT.